The present TCR beta chain was sequenced within a study of T cell changes during pregnancy in multiple sclerosis. This clone was observed a single time. Sequencing was performed with immunoSEQ multiplex PCR; in TCRdb, only in-frame clones are kept and a portion is missing. The sample has 69,000 or so clones, approximately 91% seen once. The CDR3 length is 13 residues. V was cut by 4 bases and J by 2 bases, with 8 bases left in between. In germline, CDR1 is GTSNPN, CDR2 SVGIG (reference sequence). Sequenced material: peripheral blood, taken in the third trimester of pregnancy. This TCR was recovered from a female donor with multiple sclerosis, enrolled in a pregnancy study. V and J are TRBV30 and TRBJ2-2, with D hard to call. The CDR3 region has the DNA TGTGCCTGGAACAGAGCCAACACCGGGGAGCTGTTTTTT. It encodes CAWNRANTGELFF.